This record concerns one T cell receptor beta chain sequence. The antigen remains unidentified. Preparation of the TCRbeta library was carried out with unique molecular identifiers. TCRdb independently ran MiXCR on the PCR reads; one entry per CDR3 protein. Of roughly 790,000 distinct CDR3 sequences listed, around 17% are singletons. The CDR3 is 14 residues long. CDR1 and CDR2 (germline): MDHEN, SYDVKM. V dropped 3 bases and J dropped 0 bases, with 9 bases sitting between them. The data derive from a study of T-cell reconstitution after alpha-beta-depleted transplantation in children. Whole-study results and caveats: Several hundred expanded graft clones reportedly supplied alpha-beta T cells about two months after transplant. TCRbeta diversity was high at day 60 in some patients (a result of surviving recipient T cells and thymic progenitors). Fresh T-cell production supplied most of the T-cell counts and diversity seen one year after transplant.

This TCR was sampled from a male patient aged 10-17 years who had a stem cell transplant for acute lymphoblastic leukemia, so the T cells may come from the graft donor. The chain recombines TRBV28 with TRBJ2-7, with D possibly TRBD2 on 6 matching bases. Here the sequenced sample was PBMCs, mostly from graft donor cells, taken 360 days after TCRalphabeta/CD19-depleted stem cell transplant. CDR3: CASSFGTDSYEQYF. CDR3 sequence (DNA): TGTGCCAGCAGTTTCGGGACTGACTCCTACGAGCAGTACTTC.